This T cell receptor beta chain was captured in a study of tumor-infiltrating lymphocytes in primary liver carcinoma (TCRdb year 2017). Concerning the study at large: Of the five patients, three men and two women aged 30 to 69 years, four had hepatocellular carcinoma and one had combined HCC and intrahepatic cholangiocarcinoma. The tumors of the five patients were staged as T1-T3 N0M0, with maximum diameters ranging from roughly 4 to 11 cm. Each sample produced about 3.5 to 7.13 million productive TCRbeta reads, and read depth showed no significant difference between tissue types. A total of roughly 35 specimens from 5 patients went through TCRbeta repertoire sequencing, namely 25 tumor regions, 5 adjacent noncancerous liver tissues and 5 peripheral blood samples. High reproducibility was observed for the technical replicate repertoires, with mean shared-clone rates roughly 0.87 and correlation coefficients above 0.95. For each liver tumor, the study sampled five regions along with adjacent normal tissue and blood, and applied TCRbeta repertoire sequencing, expression microarrays and whole-exome sequencing. The roughly 25 tumor region samples were profiled with Agilent mRNA microarrays so that TCRbeta repertoire diversity could be related to the local molecular phenotype. Overall results and qualifications from the work: Consistent with antigen-driven expansion, pairs of tumor regions showed higher repertoire overlap (mean around 36%) than either tumor-adjacent pairs (about 17%) or tumor-blood pairs (roughly 14%). Only roughly 8-25% of top clones appeared in all five regions of a tumor, which suggests that tumor-infiltrating T cells are spatially heterogeneous. Comparison of CD4+ and CD8+ T cell repertoires was precluded by the use of bulk unsorted samples. Compared with blood, tumors had a significantly larger share of the repertoire taken up by the top 250 clones (p = 0.039). The study included only a few patients, and the authors note findings should be validated in a larger study. Only the TCR beta chain was sequenced, so true repertoire diversity is likely underestimated because unpaired alpha chains were not captured.

Without any cell sorting, total RNA and DNA were extracted together from roughly 20-30 mg of bulk tissue using the AllPrep DNA/RNA mini kit. Four to six patients with histopathologically diagnosed primary liver carcinoma underwent surgical resection in China between late 2015 and March 2016. Patients had chronic HBV infection and were treatment-naive at sampling. Each tumor was sampled at five spatially separated regions: the tumor centre plus the superior, inferior, left-lateral and right-lateral poles. Histological examination found more than 85% viable tumor cells in every tumor sample. Each fresh piece of tumor and adjacent tissue was cut in two, with one half stored in RNAlater at -80 degrees C and the other half sent for histology. CDR1 and CDR2, per the germline V gene (reference sequence), are SGHNT and YYREEE. The CDR3, from cysteine to phenylalanine, totals 13 residues. Only the CDR3 portion is preserved as DNA: 39 bases, with reading frame beginning at the first base. V has 6 bases trimmed and J has 5 bases trimmed; junction bases matching no gene number 7.

TCRbeta-specific cDNA was reverse-transcribed from 500 to 550 ng total RNA using a constant-region primer and ProtoScript II reverse transcriptase. Three nested multiplex PCR rounds, following a slightly modified ARM-PCR procedure, were used to build the TCRbeta libraries. Each of the first two PCR rounds ran for around 9 cycles and used multiplex TRBV1-TRBV30 forward primers together with a Cbeta reverse primer. A final 25-cycle PCR with Deep VentR polymerase added sample barcodes and Illumina adapters. Before sequencing, amplicons of 200-500 bp were gel-purified using a QIAquick gel extraction kit. An Illumina HiSeq 2500 was used to sequence the TCRbeta amplicons, generating 250-bp paired-end reads. The published analysis was carried out like this. To recover full CDR3 sequences, reads were quality-trimmed using Trimmomatic v0.33 and paired reads were then merged using FLASH v1.2.11. V, D and J germline segments were assigned to the rearranged TCRbeta sequences by MiGEC v1.2.1b. Clonotype statistics and Shannon-Wiener diversity indices were computed with VDJtools v1.0.0. To cut down on sampling bias, every analysis after diversity analysis relied on just the 250 most abundant clonotypes from each sample. Using fastp trimming at Q25 and MiXCR clonotype assembly, TCRdb reanalyzed the public sequencing data and kept in-frame beta chains. Here each entry gathers all rows of one CDR3 protein and keeps the most common genes and DNA. TCRdb, rather than the study authors, made the V and J calls. The sample has 95,000 to 150,000 distinct CDR3 sequences on record, around two thirds of them singletons. Around 9.3% of the sample rests with the top ten.

Notes on this clonotype: What this receptor recognizes is not known. No base qualities exist here, and no much larger clone lies one base off it.

This chain is built from TRBV5-4 and TRBJ2-5, and 7 bases in between align with TRBD1. The source of this sequence is a woman aged 55-69 years with primary liver carcinoma and hepatitis B virus infection. The sequencing sample was made of liver tumor tissue from sampling region 1. The cell subset or site label, as the study defines it: tumor region T1, superior pole. The CDR3 is CASILQGWETQYF. The sequence in DNA is TGTGCCAGCATCCTACAGGGGTGGGAGACCCAGTACTTC.